This T cell receptor beta chain comes out of a study of HIV-infected patients and healthy controls. Study results and limitations: CMV-associated CDR3s mostly grew nonsignificantly during therapy, while HIV-associated CDR3s declined significantly.

All unsorted peripheral T cells were captured because whole blood was used without fractionation. Reverse transcription used 450 to 650 ng RNA and constant-region primers for alpha and beta. Separate chain-specific third strand synthesis with multiplexing indices produced the alpha and beta libraries. One primer pair amplified all rearrangements per chain; each cDNA got molecular barcodes. Using its own MiXCR run on the 5' RACE reads, TCRdb lists one record per CDR3 protein. Among 15,000 to 18,000 distinct CDR3 sequences listed, about 7.7% were seen once. In its sample, this clonotype is medium-sized. Its antigen is unknown. V lost 5 bases and J lost 2, with 16 bases in between. Germline assignment: CDR1 SEHNR and CDR2 FQNEAQ (reference sequence). This CDR3 has 16 amino acids.

The chain has TRBV7-9 and TRBJ2-1; TRBD1 might be the D (6 bases). The sequenced material came from blood. The source is an adult in good health. The CDR3: CASSPVQDSPYNEQFF. The CDR3 DNA reads TGTGCCAGCAGCCCAGTGCAGGACAGTCCCTACAATGAGCAGTTCTTC.